This entry is about one TCR beta chain. The target antigen is unknown. The entry originates in a study of Ad26.COV2.S vaccination and SARS-CoV-2 variants. Looking at the study overall: Ad26.COV2.S shots went into the muscle once or twice, 56 days apart.

Study conclusions and caveats: For non-spike TCRs, breadth in vaccine recipients resembled that in placebo recipients. Analyses that measured TCR breadth and depth may have underestimated total T cell responses. Reportedly, after vaccination the spike-specific CD8+ and CD4+ T cell responses displayed substantial breadth.

Sequencing used immunoSEQ multiplex PCR; TCRdb keeps in-frame clones, though not all of them. This table has a few hundred thousand clones, 88% appearing once. Documented treatment: 15 to 20 received Ad26.COV2.S at low or high dose, single or two shots; about 5 received placebo; per-sample allocation not given. Sampling was performed 63 days after the first vaccine or placebo injection. This material consisted of peripheral blood, taken in a trial of Ad26.COV2.S vaccine versus placebo. This receptor was identified in a person between 18 and 59 years old who received the Ad26.COV2.S COVID-19 vaccine or a placebo.

The chain's CDR3 is CASSPLPGQGSDTQYF. DNA of the CDR3: TGCGCCAGCAGCCCCCTCCCCGGACAGGGGTCAGATACGCAGTATTTT. The genes are TRBV4-3 and TRBJ2-3; 9 bases align to TRBD1. Germline CDR1 and CDR2: LGHNA and YSLEER. Trimming cost V 4 bases and J 4 bases; bases outside gene matches: 9. The CDR3 sequence is 16 residues long.